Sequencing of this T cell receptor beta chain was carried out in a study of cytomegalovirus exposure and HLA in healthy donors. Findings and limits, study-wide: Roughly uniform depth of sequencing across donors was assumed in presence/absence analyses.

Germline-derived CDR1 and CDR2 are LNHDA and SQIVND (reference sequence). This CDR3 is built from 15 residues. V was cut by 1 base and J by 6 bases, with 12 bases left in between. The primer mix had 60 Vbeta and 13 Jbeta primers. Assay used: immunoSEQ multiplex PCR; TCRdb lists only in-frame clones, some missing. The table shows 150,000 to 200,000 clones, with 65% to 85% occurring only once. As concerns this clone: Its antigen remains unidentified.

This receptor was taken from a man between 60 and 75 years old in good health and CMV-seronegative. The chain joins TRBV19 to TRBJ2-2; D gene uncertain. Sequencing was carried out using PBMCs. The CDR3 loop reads CASSIVSLPAGELFF. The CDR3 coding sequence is TGTGCCAGTAGTATAGTAAGCCTTCCCGCCGGGGAGCTGTTTTTT.